This passage covers 25 T cell receptor beta chains from one sample sequenced in a study of beta chain features in type 1 diabetes. The entirety of the isolated RNA underwent reverse transcription, so expressed TCRB transcripts were sequenced. Sequencing was performed with immunoSEQ multiplex PCR; in TCRdb, only in-frame clones are kept and a portion is missing. The sample shows about 340,000 clones, about 13% of them seen only once. For these receptors, no antigen is known. Broader study findings: TCRB CDR3s were moderately but significantly shorter in Type 1 diabetes patients in all four CD4+ subsets.

Sequencing input: naive CD4+ T cells from blood. The receptors were sampled from a woman between 18 and 30 years old with type 1 diabetes.

This clone appeared a few times. This chain connects TRBV19 to TRBJ1-2; no clear D gene. V lost 1 base to trimming and J lost 4 bases, with 10 bases between them. Germline CDR1 reads LNHDA; CDR2 reads SQIVND (reference sequence). The CDR3 has 14 residues. The CDR3 DNA reads TGTGCCAGTAGTATAGGGGCGCGTATCTATGGCTACACCTTC. Protein product: CASSIGARIYGYTF.

A few counts support this clone. CDR3 nucleotide sequence: TGTGCCAGCAGCGCACGGACAGGGGCTAGCTACGAGCAGTACTTC. It yields the protein CASSARTGASYEQYF. This chain links TRBV7-2 with TRBJ2-7; 9 nucleotides line up with TRBD1. V trimming: 5 bases; J trimming: 3 bases; junction bases outside the gene matches: 8. Germline V gives CDR1 SGHTA, CDR2 FQGNSA. The CDR3 loop spans 15 amino acids.

The chain joins TRBV5-1 to TRBJ2-1; the match to TRBD2 covers 7 bases. Germline V gives CDR1 SGHRS, CDR2 YFSETQ. This CDR3 is 15 amino acids long. V trimming: 0 bases; J trimming: 8 bases; junction bases outside the gene matches: 8. DNA of the CDR3: TGCGCCAGCAGCTTGGCCGCGGGAGTCCCTGATGAGCAGTTCTTC. It specifies CASSLAAGVPDEQFF.

J is TRBJ2-6 and V is TRBV30; D not certain. Germline V gene sequence: CDR1 GTSNPN, CDR2 SVGIG (reference sequence). The V gene lost 0 bases and the J gene lost 0 bases, with 6 bases spanning the gap. The length of the CDR3 is 15 residues. CDR3 sequence: CAWSVSRSGANVLTF. Here the CDR3 DNA reads TGTGCCTGGAGTGTCTCCCGCTCTGGGGCCAACGTCCTGACTTTC.

This rearrangement joins TRBV4-3 to TRBJ2-1, with TRBD2 as a possible D gene (6 bases). This CDR3 has 15 amino acids. Germline CDR1 is LGHNA and CDR2 is YSLEER. The V end lost 3 bases, the J end lost 5 bases, and 14 bases lay between the germline ends. The CDR3 DNA reads as TGCGCCAGCAGCCACCGAAGCGGGCCAGACAATGAGCAGTTCTTC. This codes for CASSHRSGPDNEQFF.

The rearrangement links TRBV11-2 to TRBJ2-5; D is possibly TRBD1 (6 bases). The V gene's germline CDR1 is SGHAT and CDR2 FQNNGV. CDR3 length equals 13 residues. V was clipped by 5 bases and J by 6 bases, with 13 bases between them. The CDR3 loop reads CASSGGTFQTQYF. In DNA form, the CDR3 reads TGTGCCAGCAGCGGTGGGACATTTCAGACCCAGTACTTC.

The chain joins TRBV29-1 to TRBJ2-1; 8 nucleotides match TRBD2. CDR3 length equals 11 residues. CDR1 and CDR2 from the germline V gene are SQVTM and ANQGSEA. The junction had 11 bases not matched to a gene; V was cut back by 7 bases and J by 15 bases. The CDR3, as DNA: TGCAGCGCAGAAGCGGGAGTGATGAGGTTCTTC. Its translation is CSAEAGVMRFF.

This chain links TRBV5-4 with TRBJ2-5; the D gene is possibly TRBD1 (6 bases). The CDR3 has 15 residues. Per the germline V gene, CDR1 is SGHNT and CDR2 is YYREEE (reference sequence). V lost 0 bases and J lost 2, with 11 bases in between. The CDR3 nucleotides are TGTGCCAGCAGCTTGGGACCCCAGGGGCAAGAGACCCAGTACTTC. Translating gives CASSLGPQGQETQYF.

This sequence joins TRBV6-5 and TRBJ1-2; D is ambiguous. V was clipped by 6 bases and J by 2 bases, with 10 bases between them. The CDR3 extends over 13 amino acids. CDR1 is MNHEY and CDR2 is SVGAGI in the germline V gene. The CDR3 loop reads CASRVSVNYGYTF. CDR3 coding DNA: TGTGCCAGCAGGGTGTCGGTGAACTATGGCTACACCTTC.

This chain connects TRBV4-1 to TRBJ2-5; no firm D call. CDR1 MGHRA and CDR2 YSYEKL come from the germline V gene. Deletions cut 1 base from V and 1 base from J, with 7 bases between. This CDR3 is 14 amino acids long. This chain's CDR3 is CASSQGEIQETQYF. In DNA, the CDR3 is TGCGCCAGCAGCCAAGGCGAGATCCAAGAGACCCAGTACTTC.

This clone turned up a few times. The rearrangement uses TRBV11-3 and TRBJ2-3, with TRBD2 as a possible D gene (6 bases). Germline V gives CDR1 SGHNT, CDR2 YENEEA. The V and J ends lost 4 bases and 0 bases respectively, with 11 bases between them. The CDR3 spans 15 residues. CDR3: CASSSFLASTDTQYF. The CDR3 DNA reads TGTGCCAGCAGCTCATTCCTAGCGAGCACAGATACGCAGTATTTT.

This clone occurred a few times. The CDR3 loop reads CAISEGTGFTLSSYEQYF. CDR3 in DNA: TGTGCCATCAGTGAAGGGACAGGGTTTACTCTCAGCTCCTACGAGCAGTACTTC. The rearrangement uses TRBV10-3 and TRBJ2-7, with 9 bases lining up with TRBD1. This CDR3 contains 18 residues. The trim removed 3 bases at V and 0 bases at J, leaving 12 bases unmatched. The germline V gene has CDR1 ENHRY and CDR2 SYGVKD.

V and J are TRBV9 and TRBJ2-7; possible D gene TRBD2, 5 bases. Germline CDR1 SGDLS, CDR2 YYNGEE. The V end lost 3 bases, the J end lost 4 bases, and 11 bases lay between the germline ends. The CDR3 runs 13 residues. CDR3 in DNA: TGTGCCAGCAGCGAGCGGCCCGGGTACGAGCAGTACTTC. It translates to CASSERPGYEQYF.

A few counts support this clone. The chain couples TRBV5-1 to TRBJ2-4, with a possible D match to TRBD2 (5 bases). Germline-derived CDR1 and CDR2 are SGHRS and YFSETQ. The CDR3 sequence is 15 residues long. V was shortened by 0 bases and J by 5 bases, with 12 bases between the two germline ends. CDR3 sequence: CASSLGGSDQNIQYF. CDR3 nucleotides: TGCGCCAGCAGCTTGGGAGGTAGCGATCAAAACATTCAGTACTTC.

The V call is TRBV11-2, the J call TRBJ2-7, with D tentatively TRBD1 (6 bases). Per germline, CDR1 SGHAT and CDR2 FQNNGV. The CDR3 has 13 residues. The V and J ends lost 5 bases and 3 bases respectively, with 11 bases between them. CDR3 amino acids: CASSARGYYEQYF. For the CDR3, the DNA is TGTGCCAGCAGCGCCAGGGGATACTACGAGCAGTACTTC.

This clone was picked up a small number of times. V and J are TRBV5-1 and TRBJ1-4, with D hard to call. Trimming removed 0 bases at V and 2 bases at J, with 14 bases between. The CDR3 length is 17 residues. Looked up from germline, CDR1 is SGHRS and CDR2 is YFSETQ. The CDR3: CASSLGGRRATNEKLFF. Written as DNA, the CDR3 is TGCGCCAGCAGCTTGGGAGGACGGCGGGCGACTAATGAAAAACTGTTTTTT.

This clone came up a few times. The chain has TRBV18 and TRBJ1-1, with a weak D call TRBD1 (5 bases). The CDR3 runs 15 residues. V lost 7 bases, J lost 1 base, and 16 bases lay in between. The germline V gene encodes CDR1 KGHSH and CDR2 LQKENI. CDR3 residues: CASWTRSGGNTEAFF. As DNA, the CDR3 is TGTGCCAGCTGGACTCGGTCGGGGGGGAACACTGAAGCTTTCTTT.

The chain links TRBV5-6 to TRBJ2-1; 8 nucleotides line up with TRBD2. V shed 3 bases and J 8 bases; nucleotides not matched to a gene: 4. CDR3 length: 13 residues. Germline CDR1 reads SGHDT; CDR2 reads YYEEEE. DNA for the CDR3: TGTGCCAGCAGCTCGGTCGGGAGGGATGAGCAGTTCTTC. Encoded protein: CASSSVGRDEQFF.

This clone turned up a few times. V gene TRBV5-4 combines with J gene TRBJ2-3; D gene unclear. Germline CDR1 reads SGHNT; CDR2 reads YYREEE (reference sequence). V was shortened by 1 base and J by 6 bases, with 9 bases between the two germline ends. This CDR3 is built from 13 residues. The CDR3 region is CASSLSVEDTQYF. The CDR3 DNA is TGTGCCAGCAGCTTGTCCGTAGAGGATACGCAGTATTTT.

The V call is TRBV29-1, the J call TRBJ2-7, with TRBD1 as a possible D gene (7 bases). Per germline, CDR1 SQVTM and CDR2 ANQGSEA. CDR3 length: 13 amino acids. Trimming removed 3 bases at V and 6 bases at J, with 15 bases between. CDR3 in amino acids: CSVEGAGGTEQYF. The CDR3 nucleotides are TGCAGCGTTGAGGGGGCAGGGGGGACCGAGCAGTACTTC.

This clone appeared a few times. This chain links TRBV7-8 with TRBJ2-1, with TRBD2 matching 10 bases. V gave up 5 bases and J gave up 7 bases; unmatched junction bases: 2. CDR3 length equals 13 residues. CDR1 is SGHVS and CDR2 is FQNEAQ in the germline V gene. The DNA for the CDR3 is TGTGCCAGCAGCCCGACTAGCGGGAATGAGCAGTTCTTC. Translating it yields CASSPTSGNEQFF. Full variable domain (missing parts from reference TRBV7-8 and TRBJ2-1): GAGVSQSPRYKVAKRGQDVALRCDPISGHVSLFWYQQALGQGPEFLTYFQNEAQLDKSGLPSDRFFAERPEGSVSTLKIQRTQQEDSAVYLCASSPTSGNEQFFGPGTRLTVL.

In its sample, this clone was seen a few times. V and J are TRBV5-1 and TRBJ2-5, with D possibly matching TRBD1 (6 bases). V lost 3 bases and J 3 bases, leaving 15 bases between the germline ends. Looked up from germline, CDR1 is SGHRS and CDR2 is YFSETQ. The CDR3 extends over 15 amino acids. The CDR3 spells CASSSYVQGKETQYF. The DNA for the CDR3 is TGCGCCAGCAGCTCATATGTGCAGGGGAAAGAGACCCAGTACTTC.

This chain links TRBV7-9 with TRBJ2-1, with TRBD2 identical over 12 bases. The germline gives CDR1 SEHNR, CDR2 FQNEAQ (reference sequence). Trimming at V came to 4 bases and at J to 8 bases, leaving 12 bases not matched to a gene. The CDR3 has 17 amino acids. In DNA, the CDR3 is TGTGCCAGCAGCTCCCAATGGACTAGCGGGATCGCTTATGAGCAGTTCTTC. Protein: CASSSQWTSGIAYEQFF.

A few counts support this clone. The chain joins TRBV7-9 to TRBJ2-1; possibly TRBD2 for D (6 bases). The CDR3 length is 15 residues. Per the germline V gene, CDR1 is SEHNR and CDR2 is FQNEAQ (reference sequence). Trimming took 4 bases from V and 4 from J, leaving 14 bases between them. The CDR3 DNA is TGTGCCAGCAGCTATGACTGGGGGGAGTACAATGAGCAGTTCTTC. It yields the protein CASSYDWGEYNEQFF.

V usage is TRBV5-1 and J usage is TRBJ2-1; TRBD1 is a possible D gene (5 bases). In germline, CDR1 is SGHRS, CDR2 YFSETQ. The CDR3 contains 12 residues. V dropped 5 bases and J dropped 8 bases, with 11 bases sitting between them. The CDR3 DNA reads TGCGCCAGCAGGACAGTATTCGATGAGCAGTTCTTC. Translating it yields CASRTVFDEQFF.